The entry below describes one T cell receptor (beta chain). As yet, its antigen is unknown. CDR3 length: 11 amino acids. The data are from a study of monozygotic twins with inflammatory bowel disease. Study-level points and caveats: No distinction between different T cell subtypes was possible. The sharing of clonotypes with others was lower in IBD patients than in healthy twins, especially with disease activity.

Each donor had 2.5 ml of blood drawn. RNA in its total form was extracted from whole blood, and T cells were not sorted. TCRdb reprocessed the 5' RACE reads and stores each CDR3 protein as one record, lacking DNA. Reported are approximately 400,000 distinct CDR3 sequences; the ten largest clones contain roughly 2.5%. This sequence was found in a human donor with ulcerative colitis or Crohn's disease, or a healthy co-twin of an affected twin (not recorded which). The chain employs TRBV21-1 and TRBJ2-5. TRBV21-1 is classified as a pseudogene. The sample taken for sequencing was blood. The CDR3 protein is CASLRRETQYF.